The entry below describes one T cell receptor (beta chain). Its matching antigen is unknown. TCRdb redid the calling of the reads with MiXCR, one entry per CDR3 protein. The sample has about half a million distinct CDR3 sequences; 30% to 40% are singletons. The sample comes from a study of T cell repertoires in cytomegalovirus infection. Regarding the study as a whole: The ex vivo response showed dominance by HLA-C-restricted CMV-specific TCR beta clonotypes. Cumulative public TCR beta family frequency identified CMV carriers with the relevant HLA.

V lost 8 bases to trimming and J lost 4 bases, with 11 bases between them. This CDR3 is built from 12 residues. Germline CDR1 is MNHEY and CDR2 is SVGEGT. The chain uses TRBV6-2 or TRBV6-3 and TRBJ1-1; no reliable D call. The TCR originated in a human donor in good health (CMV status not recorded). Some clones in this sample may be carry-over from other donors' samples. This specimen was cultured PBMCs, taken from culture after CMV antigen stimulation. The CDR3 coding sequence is TGTGCCAGCCGAGCTGAGGGCACTGAAGCTTTCTTT. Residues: CASRAEGTEAFF.